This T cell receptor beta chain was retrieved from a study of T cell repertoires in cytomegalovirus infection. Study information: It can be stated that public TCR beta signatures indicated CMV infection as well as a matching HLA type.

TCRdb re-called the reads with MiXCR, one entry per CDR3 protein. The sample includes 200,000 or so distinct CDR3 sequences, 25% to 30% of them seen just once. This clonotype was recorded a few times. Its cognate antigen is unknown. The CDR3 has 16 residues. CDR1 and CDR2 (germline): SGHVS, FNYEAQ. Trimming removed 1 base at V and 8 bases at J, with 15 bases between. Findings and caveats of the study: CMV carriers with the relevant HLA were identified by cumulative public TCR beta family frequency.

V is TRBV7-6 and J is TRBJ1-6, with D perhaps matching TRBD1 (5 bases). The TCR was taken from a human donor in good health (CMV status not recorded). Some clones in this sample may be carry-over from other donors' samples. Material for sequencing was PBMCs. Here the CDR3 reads CASSLGSGRGDSPLHF. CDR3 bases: TGTGCCAGCAGCTTAGGCTCGGGGAGGGGAGATTCACCCCTCCACTTT. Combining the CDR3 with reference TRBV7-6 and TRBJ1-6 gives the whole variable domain GAGVSQSPRYKVTKRGQDVALRCDPISGHVSLYWYRQALGQGPEFLTYFNYEAQQDKSGLPNDRFSAERPEGSISTLTIQRTEQRDSAMYRCASSLGSGRGDSPLHFGNGTRLTVT.